Below, 29 T cell receptor beta chains from the same sample are listed, as sequenced in a study of low-dose radiotherapy and immunotherapy resistance in tumors. Covering alpha and beta chains, TRAV- and TRBV-specific primers were used for the first-strand cDNA. TCRs underwent 20 PCR cycles of amplification with a constant-region primer and V-primer adapter. Each CDR3 protein is one row after TCRdb ran MiXCR on the reads. The table shows roughly 6,300 distinct CDR3 sequences, with about four fifths occurring only once. All receptors come from a human donor with advanced metastatic prostate, ovarian, gallbladder or colorectal cancer (not recorded which). This table probably holds off-target reads from a library built for another chain.

The chain links TRBV11-3 to TRBJ2-5; D gene uncertain. The germline V and J ends were trimmed by 5 bases and 1 base, with 11 bases remaining between them. Germline CDR1 is SGHNT and CDR2 is YENEEA. The CDR3 has 14 amino acids. CDR3 sequence (DNA): TGTGCCAGCAGCCTATCCGACACCCAAGAGACCCAGTACTTC. This translates into CASSLSDTQETQYF.

The rearrangement links TRBV13 to TRBJ1-4; 8 nucleotides align to TRBD1. The CDR3 is 14 residues long. Germline V gene sequence: CDR1 PRHDT, CDR2 FYEKMQ (reference sequence). The ends lost 8 bases at V and 8 bases at J; junction bases unmatched: 10. The CDR3 is CASEPGQAGEKLFF. CDR3 DNA sequence: TGTGCCAGCGAACCGGGACAGGCAGGAGAAAAACTGTTTTTT. Drawing the rest from reference TRBV13 and TRBJ1-4, the complete variable domain is AAGVIQSPRHLIKEKRETATLKCYPIPRHDTVYWYQQGPGQDPQFLISFYEKMQSDKGSIPDRFSAQQFSDYHSELNMSSLELGDSALYFCASEPGQAGEKLFFGSGTQLSVL.

The chain uses TRBV29-1 and TRBJ2-1, with TRBD2 identical over 8 bases. The V gene end was trimmed by 1 base and the J gene end by 0 bases; junction bases not matched to a gene: 8. The germline V gene encodes CDR1 SQVTM and CDR2 ANQGSEA. CDR3 length equals 17 residues. The chain's CDR3 is CSVEGVAGWYSYNEQFF. DNA of the CDR3: TGCAGCGTTGAAGGGGTAGCGGGGTGGTACTCCTACAATGAGCAGTTCTTC.

The chain combines TRBV24-1 with TRBJ2-1; 8 bases are a match to TRBD1. Germline V gene sequence: CDR1 KGHDR, CDR2 SFDVKD. The CDR3 extends over 15 amino acids. The junction had 6 bases not matched to a gene; V was cut back by 6 bases and J by 3 bases. DNA of the CDR3: TGTGCCACCAGTACATCAGGGGGCCGCTACAATGAGCAGTTCTTC. Protein: CATSTSGGRYNEQFF.

The chain joins TRBV4-3 to TRBJ2-5; D remains unclear. This CDR3 is built from 13 residues. V was shortened by 5 bases and J by 5 bases, with 12 bases between the two germline ends. Germline loops: CDR1 LGHNA, CDR2 YSLEER. As DNA, the CDR3 is TGCGCCAGCAGCTCCGTTGTCGGGGAGACCCAGTACTTC. This encodes CASSSVVGETQYF.

This sequence joins TRBV7-2 and TRBJ2-3; 8 bases map to TRBD2. CDR3 length: 17 amino acids. With V trimmed by 8 bases and J by 0 bases, 13 bases remained unmatched. Germline-derived CDR1 and CDR2 are SGHTA and FQGNSA. The CDR3 is CASAAGTSFSSTDTQYF. In DNA, the CDR3 is TGTGCCAGCGCGGCCGGGACTAGTTTTTCTAGCACAGATACGCAGTATTTT.

J is TRBJ2-1 and V is TRBV10-2, with TRBD2 matching over 11 bases. Unmatched junction bases numbered 5, after V lost 6 bases and J lost 4 bases. The germline V gene encodes CDR1 WSHSY and CDR2 SAAADI. CDR3 length: 15 amino acids. The CDR3 nucleotides are TGCGCCAGCAGCACCCTAGCGGGGGGATACAATGAGCAGTTCTTC. It yields the protein CASSTLAGGYNEQFF.

This rearrangement joins TRBV6-1 to TRBJ2-1; 8 bases are shared with TRBD2. From germline, CDR1 is MNHNS and CDR2 SASEGT. Trimming removed 8 bases from V and 6 bases from J; junction bases left unmatched: 3. The CDR3 consists of 12 residues. CDR3 amino acids: CASQRESNEQFF. DNA of the CDR3: TGTGCCAGCCAGCGGGAGAGCAATGAGCAGTTCTTC.

The chain links TRBV28 to TRBJ1-1; D possibly corresponds to TRBD1 (5 bases). Trimming pared 2 bases from V and 3 bases from J, leaving 10 bases between. CDR3 length: 14 amino acids. Germline assignment: CDR1 MDHEN and CDR2 SYDVKM. For the CDR3, the DNA is TGTGCCAGCAGTTTACCTACAGGTTACACTGAAGCTTTCTTT. It encodes CASSLPTGYTEAFF.

The chain uses TRBV13 and TRBJ2-3; D is unclear. Trimming removed 1 base from V and 7 bases from J, with 9 bases in between. The length of the CDR3 is 13 residues. Per germline, CDR1 PRHDT and CDR2 FYEKMQ (reference sequence). CDR3 coding DNA: TGTGCCAGCAGCTTAGTTGGGGATCATACGCAGTATTTT. Translating it yields CASSLVGDHTQYF.

A remark on this clonotype: The junction does not match germline at one end; this may be a read error. The chain links TRBV6-6 to TRBJ2-5, with 9 bases lining up with TRBD1. The CDR3 runs to 16 residues. Germline CDR1 reads MNHNY; CDR2 reads SVGAGI (reference sequence). The CDR3 nucleotides are TGTGCCAGCAGCAACACGGCCGGGACAGGGCAAGTGACCCAGTACTTC. Translating gives CASSNTAGTGQVTQYF.

Here the CDR3 DNA reads TGTGCCAGCCGCAGGGAGGGCACTGAAGCTTTCTTT. Protein: CASRREGTEAFF. This chain connects TRBV28 to TRBJ1-1; D perhaps matches TRBD1 (5 bases). The CDR3 spans 12 residues. Deletions cut 8 bases from V and 4 bases from J, with 11 bases between. Germline V gene data show CDR1 as MDHEN and CDR2 as SYDVKM.

The chain has TRBV28 and TRBJ2-7, with 7 bases aligning to TRBD1. The CDR3 has 17 residues. V lost 1 base to trimming and J lost 0 bases; unmatched junction nucleotides: 9. Germline V gives CDR1 MDHEN, CDR2 SYDVKM. The CDR3 region has the DNA TGTGCCAGCAGTTTATTTGGCCGACAGGGTAGCTCCTACGAGCAGTACTTC. It codes for CASSLFGRQGSSYEQYF.

The chain joins TRBV28 to TRBJ2-7, with 8 positions matching TRBD1. This CDR3 is 15 amino acids long. Germline-derived CDR1 and CDR2 are MDHEN and SYDVKM. V was clipped by 5 bases and J by 4 bases; unmatched bases: 10. The CDR3 DNA reads as TGTGCCAGCAGTCCCTCTTCAGGGGGCAGATACGAGCAGTACTTC. Translation: CASSPSSGGRYEQYF. The entire variable domain, with the rest obtained from reference TRBV28 and TRBJ2-7, is as follows: DVKVTQSSRYLVKRTGEKVFLECVQDMDHENMFWYRQDPGLGLRLIYFSYDVKMKEKGDIPEGYSVSREKKERFSLILESASTNQTSMYLCASSPSSGGRYEQYFGPGTRLTVT.

V and J are TRBV3-1 and TRBJ1-1; D is uncertain. Germline CDR1 LGHDT, CDR2 YNNKEL (reference sequence). V was shortened by 0 bases and J by 7 bases, with 6 bases between the two germline ends. CDR3 length: 12 residues. This chain's CDR3 is CASSQERNEAFF. CDR3 bases: TGTGCCAGCAGCCAAGAGAGGAATGAAGCTTTCTTT.

This clonotype was picked up a small number of times. The genes are TRBV6-1 and TRBJ1-1, with D perhaps matching TRBD1 (5 bases). V lost 6 bases and J 2 bases, leaving 13 bases between the germline ends. This CDR3 comprises 14 residues. Germline V gene sequence: CDR1 MNHNS, CDR2 SASEGT. The CDR3 reads CASSSEWTNTEAFF. The CDR3 nucleotides are TGTGCCAGCAGCAGTGAATGGACAAACACTGAAGCTTTCTTT.

The V and J genes are TRBV10-3 and TRBJ1-1; D uncertain. The CDR3 totals 11 residues. Germline V gene lookup returns CDR1 ENHRY and CDR2 SYGVKD. Trimming cost V 5 bases and J 7 bases, with 8 bases left between them. CDR3 amino acids: CAISPDFEAFF. CDR3 coding DNA: TGTGCCATCAGTCCTGACTTTGAAGCTTTCTTT.

The chain has TRBV6-6 and TRBJ2-1, with no clear D. V lost 6 bases and J 4 bases, leaving 7 bases between the germline ends. This CDR3 region has 12 residues. Germline lookup yields CDR1 MNHNY and CDR2 SVGAGI (reference sequence). CDR3 region: CASSSVYNEQFF. As DNA, the CDR3 is TGTGCCAGCAGCAGTGTATACAATGAGCAGTTCTTC.

This chain links TRBV20-1 with TRBJ2-2; unclear D gene. The germline V gene has CDR1 DFQATT and CDR2 SNEGSKA (reference sequence). Deletions cut 7 bases from V and 4 bases from J, with 10 bases between. CDR3 size: 12 residues. The CDR3 loop is CSGQSSTGELFF. CDR3 nucleotides: TGCAGTGGGCAATCGAGCACCGGGGAGCTGTTTTTT.

The chain combines TRBV13 with TRBJ2-3; TRBD1 matches 8 bases. Germline trimming cut 5 bases from V and 5 bases from J; bases unmatched to any gene: 9. The CDR3 extends over 15 amino acids. The germline gives CDR1 PRHDT, CDR2 FYEKMQ (reference sequence). The CDR3 coding sequence is TGTGCCAGCAGCCCAAACAGGGGGGTTGAAGATACGCAGTATTTT. As protein: CASSPNRGVEDTQYF.

This clonotype has only one observation. The chain recombines TRBV2 with TRBJ2-1, with D possibly matching TRBD1 (5 bases). CDR3 length: 13 amino acids. The germline gives CDR1 SNHLY, CDR2 FYNNEI. Deletions cut 7 bases from V and 2 bases from J, with 9 bases between. For the CDR3, the DNA is TGTGCCAGCAAATCACAGGCCTACAATGAGCAGTTCTTC. Its protein is CASKSQAYNEQFF.

The chain couples TRBV24-1 to TRBJ2-5, with a tentative D call TRBD1 (6 bases). Between the trimmed V and J ends, which lost 6 bases and 4 bases, there was a span of 17 bases. CDR1 is KGHDR and CDR2 is SFDVKD in the germline V gene. The CDR3 extends over 15 amino acids. The CDR3 nucleotides read TGTGCCACCAGTACTCCCAGGGGATTCCTAGAGACCCAGTACTTC. Translated: CATSTPRGFLETQYF.

V is TRBV18 and J is TRBJ2-1; D gene ambiguous. Trimming stripped 3 bases from V and 5 bases from J, with 11 bases between. Germline CDR1 is KGHSH and CDR2 is LQKENI. The CDR3 consists of 14 residues. The CDR3 DNA reads as TGTGCCAGCTCACCCCCAACCCGGGACAATGAGCAGTTCTTC. Residues: CASSPPTRDNEQFF. The full variable domain, with the rest looked up from reference TRBV18 and TRBJ2-1, is NAGVMQNPRHLVRRRGQEARLRCSPMKGHSHVYWYRQLPEEGLKFMVYLQKENIIDESGMPKERFSAEFPKEGPSILRIQQVVRGDSAAYFCASSPPTRDNEQFFGPGTRLTVL.

The chain joins TRBV5-6 to TRBJ2-3; TRBD1 agrees at 10 bases. The CDR3 is made up of 16 amino acids. Germline V lookup: CDR1 SGHDT, CDR2 YYEEEE. V lost 4 bases to trimming and J lost 3 bases; unmatched junction nucleotides: 8. CDR3 residues: CASSPRDRGLTDTQYF. The CDR3 region has the DNA TGTGCCAGCAGCCCCCGGGACAGGGGATTGACAGATACGCAGTATTTT. Using reference TRBV5-6 and TRBJ2-3 for the parts outside the CDR3, the full variable domain is DAGVTQSPTHLIKTRGQQVTLRCSPKSGHDTVSWYQQALGQGPQFIFQYYEEEERQRGNFPDRFSGHQFPNYSSELNVNALLLGDSALYLCASSPRDRGLTDTQYFGPGTRLTVL.

This clonotype appeared once. The V gene is TRBV9, the J gene TRBJ2-2, with 7 bases aligning to TRBD2. The V gene end was trimmed by 6 bases and the J gene end by 0 bases; junction bases not matched to a gene: 2. The CDR3 runs to 14 residues. CDR1 SGDLS and CDR2 YYNGEE come from the germline V gene. CDR3 protein: CASNSGTNTGELFF. DNA of the CDR3: TGTGCCAGCAACAGCGGGACGAACACCGGGGAGCTGTTTTTT. Together with reference TRBV9 and TRBJ2-2, the CDR3 gives the full variable domain: DSGVTQTPKHLITATGQRVTLRCSPRSGDLSVYWYQQSLDQGLQFLIQYYNGEERAKGNILERFSAQQFPDLHSELNLSSLELGDSALYFCASNSGTNTGELFFGEGSRLTVL.

This chain uses TRBV13 with TRBJ1-1, with D unresolved. From germline, CDR1 is PRHDT and CDR2 FYEKMQ (reference sequence). V was clipped by 1 base and J by 10 bases, with 16 bases between them. CDR3 length equals 14 residues. The CDR3: CASSLVRPGPRAFF. The CDR3 nucleotides read TGTGCCAGCAGCTTAGTACGCCCCGGGCCAAGAGCTTTCTTT.

The V gene is TRBV20-1, the J gene TRBJ2-6, with D perhaps matching TRBD1 or TRBD2 (5 bases each). Trimming removed 1 base at V and 6 bases at J, with 16 bases between. CDR1 DFQATT and CDR2 SNEGSKA come from the germline V gene (reference sequence). The CDR3 totals 16 residues. CDR3 DNA: TGCAGTGCTAGAGGCACCGGGACGGAGTCGGCCAACGTCCTGACTTTC. Its protein product is CSARGTGTESANVLTF.

The V call is TRBV6-2 or TRBV6-3, the J call TRBJ2-5; no definite D call. V was trimmed by 4 bases and J by 5 bases, leaving 5 bases between them. CDR3 length equals 11 residues. From germline, CDR1 is MNHEY and CDR2 SVGEGT. The chain's CDR3 is CASSLRETQYF. The DNA for the CDR3 is TGTGCCAGCAGTTTAAGGGAGACCCAGTACTTC.

V is TRBV5-1 and J is TRBJ2-3; D unresolved. V gave up 2 bases and J gave up 5 bases, with 12 bases separating them. Germline-derived CDR1 and CDR2 are SGHRS and YFSETQ. This CDR3 region has 14 residues. For the CDR3, the DNA is TGCGCCAGCAGCTTCGGTCCGGGCTTAGATACGCAGTATTTT. Its translation is CASSFGPGLDTQYF.